This TCR beta chain was recorded in a study of blood T cells in healthy people across ages. A second PCR of 7 to 11 cycles used a sample-barcoded 5' primer and a J-beta primer mix. TCRdb used MiXCR to reprocess the 5' RACE reads, holding one entry per CDR3 protein. The repertoire holds about 800,000 distinct CDR3 sequences, approximately 25% seen once, with 3.7% in the top ten. The same sample was also studied in work on T cells of mothers and their children.

Sample: blood. The TCR was taken from a boy between 10 and 17 years old in good health.

The CDR3 DNA reads TGTGCCAGCAGTTACTCGCCGGGAGGGCCGGCTGGGGCCAACGTCCTGACTTTC. Its protein product is CASSYSPGGPAGANVLTF. The rearrangement links TRBV6-2 or TRBV6-3 to TRBJ2-6, with 8 bases lining up with TRBD2. Germline V lookup: CDR1 MNHEY, CDR2 SVGEGT. Germline trimming cut 0 bases from V and 2 bases from J; bases unmatched to any gene: 6. This CDR3 is built from 18 residues.